The TCR beta chain described here comes from a study of response to subunit inactivated influenza vaccine. Study findings and constraints: Only a handful of new T cells, the authors suggested, are recruited with each seasonal influenza vaccination.

The CDR3 is 13 amino acids. Trimming pared 7 bases from V and 2 bases from J, leaving 11 bases between. About this clonotype: Its antigen remains unknown.

TCRdb used MiXCR to reprocess the RT-PCR reads, holding one entry per CDR3 protein. The sample lists approximately 230,000 distinct CDR3 sequences; more than 9% were seen once. Sequencing used non-naive T cells sorted from PBMCs, obtained roughly 15 days before vaccination. The chain combines TRBV12-3 or TRBV12-4 with TRBJ1-2; no clear D. The sequence was collected from a man between 45 and 60 years old who received an inactivated influenza vaccine. CDR3 bases: TGTGCCAGCACCCGAGGGAGGAACTATGGCTACACCTTC. Translated, it gives CASTRGRNYGYTF.